This T cell receptor beta chain is drawn from a study of blood T cell repertoires in COVID-19. Study background: Material from acute and convalescent COVID-19 was sourced from the United States, Italy and Spain. PBMCs, B-cell-depleted T cells, or T cells were the source of the cDNA or gDNA that made up the material.

Under the authors' procedure: Estimation of nucleated cell counts was performed using reference gene primer amplification. Here immunoSEQ multiplex PCR was the method, and the copy in TCRdb shows in-frame clones only, minus some. V, J and clone size were drawn from that table, and D and trimming were deduced from the DNA. The table records 190,000 or so clones, around 87% of them present only once. Trimming took 7 bases from V and 0 from J, leaving 10 bases between them. The CDR3 runs to 14 residues. CDR1 is MDHEN and CDR2 is SYDVKM in the germline V gene. The source of this sequence is a man between 40 and 49 years old with active or convalescent COVID-19. Sequences were obtained from peripheral blood. The rearrangement uses TRBV28 and TRBJ1-3; no reliable D call. The CDR3 here is CASNVKLSGNTIYF. The CDR3 DNA reads TGTGCCAGCAACGTAAAGCTCTCTGGAAACACCATATATTTT.